This T cell receptor beta chain came from a study of cytomegalovirus exposure and HLA in healthy donors. General observations from the study: Other equally common chains were less clonally expanded than HLA-associated TCR beta chains, a later analysis showed.

Points on this clone: Its antigen is as yet unknown.

The PCR made use of 60 Vbeta and 13 Jbeta primers. Original data processing: Roughly 10 million shared chains were among around 80 million unique TCR beta chains counted in a later analysis. Data came from immunoSEQ multiplex PCR; TCRdb stores just in-frame clones and leaves some out. D and trimming were read from the DNA, whereas the V and J calls and clone size are those reported in that table. Here the sample spans roughly 140,000 clones, 73% being singletons. The sample consisted of PBMCs. The TCR was taken from a human donor in good health.

The chain's CDR3 is CASAGTSIDEQYF. CDR3 DNA: TGCGCCAGCGCCGGGACTAGTATCGACGAGCAGTACTTC. This chain links TRBV5-1 with TRBJ2-7; 8 nucleotides agree with TRBD2. The germline V gene encodes CDR1 SGHRS and CDR2 YFSETQ. V shed 7 bases, J shed 5 bases, and the junction held 8 bases outside the gene matches. The CDR3 totals 13 residues.